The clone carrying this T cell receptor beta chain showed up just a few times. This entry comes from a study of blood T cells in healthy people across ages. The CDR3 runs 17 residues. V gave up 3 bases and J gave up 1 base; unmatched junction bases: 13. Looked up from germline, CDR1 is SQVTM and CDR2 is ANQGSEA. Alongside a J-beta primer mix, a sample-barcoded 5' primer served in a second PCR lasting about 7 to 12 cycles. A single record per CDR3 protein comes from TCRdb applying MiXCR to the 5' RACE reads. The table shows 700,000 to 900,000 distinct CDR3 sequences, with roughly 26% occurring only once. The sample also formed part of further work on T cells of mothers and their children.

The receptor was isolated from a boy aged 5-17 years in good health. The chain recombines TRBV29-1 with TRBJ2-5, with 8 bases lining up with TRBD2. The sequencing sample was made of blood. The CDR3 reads CSVEVLESGGPQETQYF. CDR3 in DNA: TGCAGCGTTGAGGTGCTTGAGAGCGGGGGTCCCCAAGAGACCCAGTACTTC.